This T cell receptor (beta chain) was retrieved from a study of shared clonotypes between healthy human individuals. Study as a whole: Each donor contributed plates that comprised three CD4 naive, three CD4 memory, two CD8 naive and one CD8 memory. Findings of the study overall: Sampling included only blood; tissue repertoires likely differ. Larger richness was generally estimated for naive than memory subsets.

Investigators spread the genomic DNA of each subset evenly over several immunoSEQ plates. Sequencing was performed with immunoSEQ multiplex PCR; in TCRdb, only in-frame clones are kept and a portion is missing. In the table there are millions of clones, 95% of which are singletons. Trimming removed 1 base from V and 2 bases from J, with 9 bases in between. The CDR3 is 14 residues long. Germline-derived CDR1 and CDR2 are SGHRS and YFSETQ. A remark on this clone: The antigen remains undetermined. Other nucleotide sequences in the sample specify the same CDR3.

Sequencing used naive CD4+ T cells sorted from blood. Stated subset: CD45RA+ positively selected. This receptor was taken from a man between 18 and 35 years old in good health. The chain joins TRBV5-1 to TRBJ2-5, with a tentative D call TRBD1 (5 bases). CDR3 sequence (DNA): TGCGCCAGCAGCTTGACAGGTCCGCAAGAGACCCAGTACTTC. The encoded protein is CASSLTGPQETQYF.